This T cell receptor (beta chain) is from a study of identical twins. Points from the study as a whole: Conclusions were drawn cross-sectionally by statistical analysis, without following the same donors.

A template switching step contributed a universal primer site, while unique molecular identifiers were present in the cDNA. MiXCR was run by TCRdb on the 5' RACE reads, yielding one entry per CDR3 protein. Among hundreds of thousands of distinct CDR3 sequences, less than 9.5% were seen once, and the ten largest hold 5.5% to 9%. This clonotype was recorded at least ten times. Its antigen is undetermined. This sample was shared with a second study, whose subject was yellow fever vaccine responses in identical twins. From that paper: Reportedly, the T cell response mounted by twins to vaccine seemed partly convergent, partly personalized.

The sample consisted of CD8+ T cells sorted from blood. This TCR came from a young woman in good health.

This CDR3 is CAWSVAGPGELFF. CDR3 sequence (DNA): TGTGCCTGGAGCGTGGCAGGGCCCGGGGAGCTGTTTTTT. This rearrangement joins TRBV30 to TRBJ2-2; perhaps TRBD1 as D (5 bases). With 3 bases removed from V and 6 bases from J, the gap between germline ends came to 11 bases. Germline CDR1 is GTSNPN and CDR2 is SVGIG (reference sequence). The CDR3 totals 13 residues.